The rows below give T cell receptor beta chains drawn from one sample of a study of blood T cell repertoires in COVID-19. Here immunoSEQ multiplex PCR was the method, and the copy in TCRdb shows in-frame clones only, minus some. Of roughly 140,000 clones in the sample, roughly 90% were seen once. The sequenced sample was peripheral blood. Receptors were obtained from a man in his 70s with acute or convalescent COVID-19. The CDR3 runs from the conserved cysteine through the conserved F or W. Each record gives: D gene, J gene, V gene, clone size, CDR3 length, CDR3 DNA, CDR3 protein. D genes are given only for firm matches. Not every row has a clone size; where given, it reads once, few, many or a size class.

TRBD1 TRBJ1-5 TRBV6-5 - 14 TGTGCCAGCAGTAGGGACAGGCTGAATCAGCCCCAGCATTTT CASSRDRLNQPQHF
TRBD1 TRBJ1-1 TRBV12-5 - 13 TGTGCTGGCGACAGGGGGCATGGGACTGAAGCTTTCTTT CAGDRGHGTEAFF
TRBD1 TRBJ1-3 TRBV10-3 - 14 TGTGCCATCAGGACAGGGTCTCCTGGAAACACCATATATTTT CAIRTGSPGNTIYF
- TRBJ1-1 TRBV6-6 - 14 TGTGCCAGCAGTTACCAGGGCGGCCACACTGAAGCTTTCTTT CASSYQGGHTEAFF
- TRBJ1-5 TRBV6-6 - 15 TGTGCCAGCAGTTACTCCGAGCTGCCTAATCAGCCCCAGCATTTT CASSYSELPNQPQHF
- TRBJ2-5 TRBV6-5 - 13 TGTGCCAGCAGGCGCGGACTGGAAGAGACCCAGTACTTC CASRRGLEETQYF
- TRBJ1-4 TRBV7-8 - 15 TGTGCCAGCAGCTTAGTACGACAGCCTAATGAAAAACTGTTTTTT CASSLVRQPNEKLFF
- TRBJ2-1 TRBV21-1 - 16 TGTGCCAGCCGACCCCCCCTAGCGGGAGGGCCGACTGAGCAGTTCTTC CASRPPLAGGPTEQFF
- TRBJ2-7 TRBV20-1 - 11 TGCAGTGCTCGGGGTGTCTACGAGCAGTACTTC CSARGVYEQYF
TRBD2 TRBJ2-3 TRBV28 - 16 TGTGCCAGCAGCAGGACTAGCGGGAGGGCCACAGATACGCAGTATTTT CASSRTSGRATDTQYF
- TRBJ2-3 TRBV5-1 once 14 TGCGCCAGCAGCTTCGGTCTCGACACAGATACGCAGTATTTT CASSFGLDTDTQYF
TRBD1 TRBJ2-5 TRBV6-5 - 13 TGTGCCAGCAGTCTCCCCCCCGGGACAGGGGTGTACTTC CASSLPPGTGVYF
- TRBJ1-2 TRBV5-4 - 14 TGTGCCAGCAGCTTCTATGAAAAAGAGAGTGGCTACACCTTC CASSFYEKESGYTF
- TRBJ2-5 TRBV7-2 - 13 TGTGCCAGCAGCTTAGGCAGACAAGAGACCCAGTACTTC CASSLGRQETQYF
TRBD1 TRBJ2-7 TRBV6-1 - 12 TGTGCCAGCAGTGAAGCGTCGACAGGGGAATACTTC CASSEASTGEYF
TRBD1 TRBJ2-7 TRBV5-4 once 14 TGTGCCAGCAGCGCTGACAGGGGGCGCGACGAGCAGTACTTC CASSADRGRDEQYF
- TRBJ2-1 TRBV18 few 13 TGTGCCAGCTCACCACGCGGGGACGGTGAGCAGTTCTTC CASSPRGDGEQFF
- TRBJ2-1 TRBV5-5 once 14 TGTGCCAGCAGCTTGGGCGGAGACTACAATGAGCAGTTCTTC CASSLGGDYNEQFF
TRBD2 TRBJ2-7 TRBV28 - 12 TGTGCCAGCGAGCGGGACTCCTACGAGCAGTACTTC CASERDSYEQYF
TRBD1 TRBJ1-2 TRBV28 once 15 TGTGCCAGCAGTCAAATTTCAGGGGGACTCTATGGCTACACCTTC CASSQISGGLYGYTF
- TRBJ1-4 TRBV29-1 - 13 TGCAGCGTTGGTATTCGGGGGTCTGAAAAACTGTTTTTT CSVGIRGSEKLFF
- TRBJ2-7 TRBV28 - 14 TGTGCCAGCAGTTTAGTGGGGGCAGCCTACGAGCAGTACTTC CASSLVGAAYEQYF
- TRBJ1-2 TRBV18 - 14 TGTGCCAGCTCACCATCGGGAGGGGTGTCTGGCTACACCTTC CASSPSGGVSGYTF